The T cell receptor (beta chain) under discussion was sequenced for a study of OX40 agonist ivuxolimab in advanced cancers. Across the study: Patients enrolled in dose escalation were diagnosed with hepatocellular carcinoma, melanoma, renal cell or head and neck cancer.

This CDR3 comprises 20 residues. With V trimmed by 1 base and J by 2 bases, 10 bases remained unmatched. Germline CDR1 reads LNHNV; CDR2 reads YYDKDF (reference sequence). This table comes from immunoSEQ multiplex PCR, and its TCRdb copy is limited to in-frame clones, with some not included. The table includes some 33,000 clones, approximately 88% detected once. The TCR was taken from an adult with an advanced solid tumor such as melanoma, head and neck, liver or kidney cancer. The sample here was CD4+ or CD8+ T cells sorted from blood, taken in a trial of the OX40 agonist ivuxolimab. The rearrangement uses TRBV15 and TRBJ2-2, with 13 nucleotides matching TRBD2. The CDR3 reads CATSRGPELAGGPNTGELFF. DNA for the CDR3: TGTGCCACCAGCAGAGGACCCGAACTAGCGGGAGGGCCCAACACCGGGGAGCTGTTTTTT. The full variable domain, completed using reference TRBV15 and TRBJ2-2, is DAMVIQNPRYQVTQFGKPVTLSCSQTLNHNVMYWYQQKSSQAPKLLFHYYDKDFNNEADTPDNFQSRRPNTSFCFLDIRSPGLGDTAMYLCATSRGPELAGGPNTGELFFGEGSRLTVL.